A single sample is the source of the 8 T cell receptor beta chains below, sequenced in a study of CXCR3-negative and CXCR3-positive naive CD8 T cells. Researchers prepared the TRB cDNA libraries using 5' RACE with UMI labels. Each CDR3 protein gets one entry in TCRdb, which reprocessed the 5' RACE reads and gives no DNA. The sample shows 5,000 or so distinct CDR3 sequences, and just over 2% sits with its ten largest clones. Sequencing used naive CXCR3- CD8+ T cells from blood. Subset denoted: CD45RO-CCR7+CD27+CD95- naive CD8+ T cells lacking CXCR3 (TNR3-). Receptors were obtained from a human donor in good health. Some clones in this sample may be carry-over from other donors' samples.

Judged by frequency, this clonotype is medium-sized. The gene calls are TRBV12-5 and TRBJ2-1; no DNA is available, so the TRBD2 call from TCRdb remains unchecked. The V gene's germline CDR1 is LGHNT and CDR2 FRNRAP. The CDR3 is made up of 14 amino acids. The CDR3 sequence is CASSREESMYEQFF.

Considering frequency, this clonotype is medium-sized (0.01 to 0.1%). The chain is built from TRBV27 and TRBJ2-5; TCRdb calls TRBD2, which cannot be checked without DNA. There are 16 residues in the CDR3. CDR1 is MNHEY, CDR2 SMNVEV, per germline (reference sequence). The CDR3 is CASSSPPAGGVETQYF.

The chain has TRBV29-1 and TRBJ2-1. Germline V gene lookup returns CDR1 SQVTM and CDR2 ANQGSEA. This CDR3 has 16 residues. CDR3 residues: CSVEDGGYDLTNEQFF.

Judged by frequency, this clonotype is medium-sized. The V gene is TRBV29-1, the J gene TRBJ2-5; absent DNA, TCRdb's TRBD1 call cannot be checked. This CDR3 contains 13 residues. Germline values: CDR1 SQVTM, CDR2 ANQGSEA. The CDR3 reads CSVSDRGGETQYF. The complete variable domain, with remaining parts taken from reference TRBV29-1 and TRBJ2-5, reads SAVISQKPSRDICQRGTSLTIQCQVDSQVTMMFWYRQQPGQSLTLIATANQGSEATYESGFVIDKFPISRPNLTFSTLTVSNMSPEDSSIYLCSVSDRGGETQYFGPGTRLLVL.

This clonotype registers medium-sized (0.01 to 0.1%) by frequency. The V gene is TRBV29-1, the J gene TRBJ2-6; TCRdb proposes TRBD2, but this gene call is untestable without DNA. The CDR3 contains 16 residues. The V gene's germline CDR1 is SQVTM and CDR2 ANQGSEA. The CDR3 here is CSVFQRESSGANVLTF.

The rearrangement uses TRBV20-1 and TRBJ1-2. The V gene's germline CDR1 is DFQATT and CDR2 SNEGSKA (reference sequence). This CDR3 contains 13 residues. The CDR3 reads CSARGEGTYGYTF.

The V gene is TRBV6-2 or TRBV6-3, the J gene TRBJ2-6. From germline, CDR1 is MNHEY and CDR2 SVGEGT. The CDR3 has 15 residues. CDR3 in amino acids: CASSYGYSGANVLTF.

Its frequency marks this clonotype as medium-sized (0.01 to 0.1%). The gene calls are TRBV5-1 and TRBJ1-2. CDR3 size: 14 residues. The germline CDR1 and CDR2 sequences are SGHRS and YFSETQ. CDR3: CASSFRDSRDGYTF.